This passage covers 19 T cell receptor beta chains from one sample sequenced in a study of blood T cell repertoires in COVID-19 (dated by TCRdb to about 2020). The library was made by the immunoSEQ multiplex PCR assay. In TCRdb, the immuneACCESS table is reduced to in-frame sequences with V and J assigned. These tables do not hold every clone; where another copy was compared, an unresolved V gene accounts for under half, and the others remain unexplained. Here the sample has around 280,000 clones; around nine tenths occur a single time. The ten largest clones represent roughly 10% of the sample. What was sequenced was peripheral blood. The receptor set was obtained from a woman aged 25 to 39 with COVID-19, enrolled during active disease.

The chain joins TRBV6-5 to TRBJ2-3; 10 bases are a match to TRBD2. Germline assignment: CDR1 MNHEY and CDR2 SVGAGI. The CDR3 consists of 15 residues. V dropped 4 bases and J dropped 2; count of bases not matched to a gene: 3. DNA for the CDR3: TGTGCCAGCAGTTTACTAGCGGGGATCACAGATACGCAGTATTTT. It encodes CASSLLAGITDTQYF.

This rearrangement joins TRBV2 to TRBJ2-2; the match to TRBD2 covers 15 bases. CDR1 is SNHLY, CDR2 FYNNEI, per germline. This CDR3 is built from 17 residues. V shed 6 bases, J shed 5 bases, and the junction held 7 bases outside the gene matches. Here the CDR3 DNA reads TGTGCCAGCAGCCCCGGACTAGCGGGGGGGCGGACCGGGGAGCTGTTTTTT. Its translation is CASSPGLAGGRTGELFF.

V usage is TRBV9 and J usage is TRBJ1-6; D ambiguous. The CDR3 spans 13 residues. V lost 0 bases and J 10 bases, leaving 8 bases between the germline ends. Germline V lookup: CDR1 SGDLS, CDR2 YYNGEE. The CDR3 DNA reads as TGTGCCAGCAGCGTAGCGGGGAACTCACCCCTCCACTTT. Its translation is CASSVAGNSPLHF. Variable domain in full (rest from reference TRBV9 and TRBJ1-6): DSGVTQTPKHLITATGQRVTLRCSPRSGDLSVYWYQQSLDQGLQFLIQYYNGEERAKGNILERFSAQQFPDLHSELNLSSLELGDSALYFCASSVAGNSPLHFGNGTRLTVT.

This chain connects TRBV5-1 to TRBJ2-7; 11 nucleotides match TRBD2. The CDR3 is 14 amino acids. J gave up 2 bases and V 4 bases, and 2 bases lay outside the gene matches. The V gene's germline CDR1 is SGHRS and CDR2 YFSETQ. CDR3 nucleotides: TGCGCCAGCAGCCCGGGACTAGCGGCCTACGAGCAGTACTTC. The encoded protein is CASSPGLAAYEQYF. Together with reference TRBV5-1 and TRBJ2-7, the CDR3 gives the full variable domain: KAGVTQTPRYLIKTRGQQVTLSCSPISGHRSVSWYQQTPGQGLQFLFEYFSETQRNKGNFPGRFSGRQFSNSRSEMNVSTLELGDSALYLCASSPGLAAYEQYFGPGTRLTVT.

This clone came up a few times. The chain combines TRBV7-9 with TRBJ2-7; 8 bases are shared with TRBD2. J lost 1 base, V lost 2 bases, and 7 bases had no gene match. CDR1 is SEHNR, CDR2 FQNEAQ, per germline (reference sequence). There are 16 residues in the CDR3. DNA for the CDR3: TGTGCCAGCAGCTTAAGAGAGCGGGGGAGGTCCTACGAGCAGTACTTC. Translating gives CASSLRERGRSYEQYF.

The V gene is TRBV5-6, the J gene TRBJ1-2, with unresolved D. V lost 0 bases, J lost 4 bases, and 13 bases lay in between. This CDR3 is 15 amino acids long. Germline CDR1 reads SGHDT; CDR2 reads YYEEEE. CDR3 amino acids: CASSLALAEVYGYTF. CDR3 DNA: TGTGCCAGCAGCTTGGCCTTGGCCGAAGTCTATGGCTACACCTTC.

The chain employs TRBV19 and TRBJ2-7; 7 bases fit TRBD1. CDR3 length: 14 amino acids. V lost 5 bases and J lost 2; bases outside the gene matches: 6. Germline-derived CDR1 and CDR2 are LNHDA and SQIVND (reference sequence). The CDR3 loop reads CASSATGEPYEQYF. Written as DNA, the CDR3 is TGTGCCAGTAGTGCCACAGGGGAGCCCTACGAGCAGTACTTC.

CDR3 sequence reads: CASSRDRGVYGYTF. In DNA form, the CDR3 reads TGTGCCAGCAGCAGGGACAGGGGGGTCTATGGCTACACCTTC. The chain uses TRBV7-9 and TRBJ1-2; 11 bases align to TRBD1. CDR3 length equals 14 residues. The junction had 3 bases not matched to a gene; V was cut back by 5 bases and J by 4 bases. Germline CDR1 SEHNR, CDR2 FQNEAQ (reference sequence).

The chain couples TRBV19 to TRBJ2-2; TRBD2 aligns across 11 bases. This CDR3 has 19 residues. V lost 5 bases to trimming and J lost 5 bases; unmatched junction nucleotides: 16. The germline gives CDR1 LNHDA, CDR2 SQIVND (reference sequence). CDR3 in amino acids: CASSVWGLAGGKGTGELFF. The CDR3 DNA sequence: TGTGCCAGTAGTGTCTGGGGTCTAGCGGGGGGCAAGGGGACCGGGGAGCTGTTTTTT.

The chain has TRBV5-1 and TRBJ2-1; 8 bases fit TRBD2. This CDR3 has 15 amino acids. Germline CDR1 reads SGHRS; CDR2 reads YFSETQ. V lost 0 bases, J lost 8 bases, and 7 bases stayed unmatched. The CDR3 DNA is TGCGCCAGCAGCTTGGTAGGTAGCGGGGTTGATGAGCAGTTCTTC. Translated, it gives CASSLVGSGVDEQFF.

The chain recombines TRBV7-2 with TRBJ2-7, with unresolved D. V gave up 5 bases and J gave up 1 base, with 9 bases separating them. Germline V gene sequence: CDR1 SGHTA, CDR2 FQGNSA. This CDR3 is 13 amino acids long. This chain's CDR3 is CASSPKLSYEQYF. The CDR3 DNA reads as TGTGCCAGCAGCCCTAAGCTTTCCTACGAGCAGTACTTC.

The genes are TRBV27 and TRBJ2-3; TRBD1 matches 8 bases. The V and J ends lost 3 bases and 1 base, in that order; junction bases with no gene match: 3. The CDR3 has 15 residues. Per germline, CDR1 MNHEY and CDR2 SMNVEV (reference sequence). CDR3 protein: CASSLSGQGTDTQYF. CDR3 nucleotides: TGTGCCAGCAGTTTGTCGGGACAGGGCACAGATACGCAGTATTTT.

The genes are TRBV27 and TRBJ2-1; maybe TRBD1 (5 bases). This CDR3 comprises 14 residues. Germline values: CDR1 MNHEY, CDR2 SMNVEV (reference sequence). Trimming shortened V by 4 bases and J by 6 bases, and 13 bases separated the two germline ends. Here the CDR3 reads CASSSHLGANEQFF. DNA for the CDR3: TGTGCCAGCAGTTCCCATCTAGGGGCCAATGAGCAGTTCTTC.

The CDR3 sequence is CASSSGDFHQETQYF. CDR3 coding DNA: TGTGCCAGCAGCTCTGGGGACTTCCACCAAGAGACCCAGTACTTC. The genes are TRBV11-2 and TRBJ2-5, with D possibly being TRBD2 (6 bases). This CDR3 region has 15 residues. V was trimmed by 4 bases and J by 0 bases, leaving 12 bases between them. Per the germline V gene, CDR1 is SGHAT and CDR2 is FQNNGV.

V gene TRBV24-1 combines with J gene TRBJ1-1; 7 bases agree with TRBD1. Losses at the gene ends were 3 bases for V and 11 bases for J; bases not matched to a gene: 5. The CDR3 is 12 residues long. CDR1 and CDR2 (germline): KGHDR, SFDVKD. The CDR3 nucleotides read TGTGCCACCAGTGATGCGACAGGGCGGGCTTTCTTT. The encoded protein is CATSDATGRAFF.

This rearrangement joins TRBV7-8 to TRBJ1-1, with D possibly TRBD1 on 5 matching bases. The V gene lost 5 bases and the J gene lost 3 bases, with 13 bases spanning the gap. Germline CDR1 and CDR2: SGHVS and FQNEAQ. The CDR3 is made up of 14 amino acids. CDR3 residues: CASSPAGGYTEAFF. For the CDR3, the DNA is TGTGCCAGCAGCCCCGCCGGGGGGTACACTGAAGCTTTCTTT.

The chain has TRBV6-5 and TRBJ1-3; 9 bases match TRBD1. The CDR3 covers 15 residues. J was trimmed by 6 bases and V by 5 bases; bases with no gene match: 8. The germline gives CDR1 MNHEY, CDR2 SVGAGI. The CDR3 DNA follows: TGTGCCAGCAGTCCGGGACAGGGTATGGAAAACACCATATATTTT. Translated, it gives CASSPGQGMENTIYF.

The chain combines TRBV6-1 with TRBJ1-1; the D gene is possibly TRBD1 (6 bases). CDR1 is MNHNS and CDR2 is SASEGT in the germline V gene. Trimming removed 3 bases at V and 1 base at J, with 12 bases between. CDR3 size: 15 residues. CDR3 region: CASSEDLGQNTEAFF. CDR3 sequence (DNA): TGTGCCAGCAGTGAGGATCTGGGACAGAACACTGAAGCTTTCTTT.

The chain combines TRBV10-1 with TRBJ2-1; the match to TRBD2 covers 8 bases. V lost 2 bases to trimming and J lost 9 bases; unmatched junction nucleotides: 9. Germline-derived CDR1 and CDR2 are WNHNN and SYGVQD (reference sequence). The CDR3 contains 15 residues. CDR3 residues: CASSERSGGGSEQFF. In DNA, the CDR3 is TGCGCCAGCAGTGAGAGGAGCGGGGGTGGGAGTGAGCAGTTCTTC.